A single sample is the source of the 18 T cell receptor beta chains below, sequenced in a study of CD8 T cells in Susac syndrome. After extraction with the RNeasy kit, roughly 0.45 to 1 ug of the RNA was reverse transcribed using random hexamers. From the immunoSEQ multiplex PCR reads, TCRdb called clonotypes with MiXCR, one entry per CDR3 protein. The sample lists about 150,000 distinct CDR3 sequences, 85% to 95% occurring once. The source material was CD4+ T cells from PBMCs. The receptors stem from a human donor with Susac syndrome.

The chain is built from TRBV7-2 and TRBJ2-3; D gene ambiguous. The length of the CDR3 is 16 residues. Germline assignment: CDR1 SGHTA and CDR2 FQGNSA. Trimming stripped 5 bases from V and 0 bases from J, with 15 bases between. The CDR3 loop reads CASSTPSTISTDTQYF. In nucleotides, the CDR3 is TGTGCCAGCAGCACTCCTAGTACAATTAGCACAGATACGCAGTATTTT.

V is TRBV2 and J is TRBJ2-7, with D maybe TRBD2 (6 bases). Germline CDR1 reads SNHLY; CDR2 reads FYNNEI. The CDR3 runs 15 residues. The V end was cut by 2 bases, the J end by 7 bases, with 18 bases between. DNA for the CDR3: TGTGCCAGCAGTGAATTGGGGGGTGGTGGAGCAGAGCAGTACTTC. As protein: CASSELGGGGAEQYF.

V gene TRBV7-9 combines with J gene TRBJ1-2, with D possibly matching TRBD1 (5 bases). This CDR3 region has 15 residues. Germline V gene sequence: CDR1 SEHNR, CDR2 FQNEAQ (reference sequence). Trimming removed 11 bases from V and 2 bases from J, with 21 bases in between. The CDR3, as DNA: TGTGCCTCCGGGGAGGGGCCTAATACGAACTATGGCTACACCTTC. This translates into CASGEGPNTNYGYTF.

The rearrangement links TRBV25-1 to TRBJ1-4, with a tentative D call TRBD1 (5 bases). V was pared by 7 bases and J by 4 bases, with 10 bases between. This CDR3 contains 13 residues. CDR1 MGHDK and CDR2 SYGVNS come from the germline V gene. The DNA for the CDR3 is TGTGCCAGCACAGGGCGACTTAATGAAAAACTGTTTTTT. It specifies CASTGRLNEKLFF.

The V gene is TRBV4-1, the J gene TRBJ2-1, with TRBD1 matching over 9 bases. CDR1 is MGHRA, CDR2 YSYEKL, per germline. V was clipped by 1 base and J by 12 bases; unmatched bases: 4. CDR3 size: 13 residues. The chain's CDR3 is CASSQVPGQGQFF. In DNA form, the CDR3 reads TGCGCCAGCAGCCAAGTTCCGGGACAGGGGCAGTTCTTC.

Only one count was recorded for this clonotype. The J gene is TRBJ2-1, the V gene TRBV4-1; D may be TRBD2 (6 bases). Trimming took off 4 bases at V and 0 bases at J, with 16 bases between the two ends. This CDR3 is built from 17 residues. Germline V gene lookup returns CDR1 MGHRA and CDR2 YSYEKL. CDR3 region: CASSLRTTGVSYNEQFF. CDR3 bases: TGCGCCAGCAGCCTTCGTACCACGGGGGTCTCCTACAATGAGCAGTTCTTC.

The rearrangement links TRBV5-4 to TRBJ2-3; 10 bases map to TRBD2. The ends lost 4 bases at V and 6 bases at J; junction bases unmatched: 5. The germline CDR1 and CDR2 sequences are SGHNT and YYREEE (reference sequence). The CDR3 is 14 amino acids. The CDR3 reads CASSSGGAADTQYF. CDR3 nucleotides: TGTGCCAGCAGCAGCGGGGGGGCGGCTGATACGCAGTATTTT.

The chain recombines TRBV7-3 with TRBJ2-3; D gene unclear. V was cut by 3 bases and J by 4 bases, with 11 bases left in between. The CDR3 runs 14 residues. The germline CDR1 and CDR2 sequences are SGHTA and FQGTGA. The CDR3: CASSFQPPPDTQYF. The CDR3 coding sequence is TGTGCCAGCAGCTTTCAACCCCCCCCAGATACGCAGTATTTT.

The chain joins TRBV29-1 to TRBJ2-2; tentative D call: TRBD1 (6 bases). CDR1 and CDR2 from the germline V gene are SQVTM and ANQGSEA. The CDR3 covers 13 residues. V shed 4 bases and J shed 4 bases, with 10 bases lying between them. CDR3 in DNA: TGCAGCGTTGGGATAGGGGGCACCGGGGAGCTGTTTTTT. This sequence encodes CSVGIGGTGELFF.

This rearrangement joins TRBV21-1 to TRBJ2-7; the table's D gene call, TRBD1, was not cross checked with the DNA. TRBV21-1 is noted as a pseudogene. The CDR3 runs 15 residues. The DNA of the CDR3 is TGTGCCAGCAGCAAAGAGGGGCACAGACCCTACGAGCAGTACTTC. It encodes CASSKEGHRPYEQYF.

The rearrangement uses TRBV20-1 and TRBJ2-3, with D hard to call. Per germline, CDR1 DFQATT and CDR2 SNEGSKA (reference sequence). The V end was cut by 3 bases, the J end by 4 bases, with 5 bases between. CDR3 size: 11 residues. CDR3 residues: CSASVADTQYF. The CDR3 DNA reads TGCAGTGCTAGTGTCGCAGATACGCAGTATTTT.

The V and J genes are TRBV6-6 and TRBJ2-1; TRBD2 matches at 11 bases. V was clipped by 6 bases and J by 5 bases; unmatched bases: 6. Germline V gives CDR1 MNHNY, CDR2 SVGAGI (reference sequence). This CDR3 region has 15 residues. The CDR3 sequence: CASSRLAGGHNEQFF. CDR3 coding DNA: TGTGCCAGCAGCCGGCTAGCGGGGGGTCACAATGAGCAGTTCTTC.

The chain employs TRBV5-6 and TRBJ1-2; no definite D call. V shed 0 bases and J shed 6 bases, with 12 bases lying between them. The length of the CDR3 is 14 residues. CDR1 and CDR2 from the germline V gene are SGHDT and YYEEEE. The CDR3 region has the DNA TGTGCCAGCAGCTTGGGAGGACTCCGGGATGGCTACACCTTC. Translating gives CASSLGGLRDGYTF. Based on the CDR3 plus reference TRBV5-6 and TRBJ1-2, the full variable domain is DAGVTQSPTHLIKTRGQQVTLRCSPKSGHDTVSWYQQALGQGPQFIFQYYEEEERQRGNFPDRFSGHQFPNYSSELNVNALLLGDSALYLCASSLGGLRDGYTFGSGTRLTVV.

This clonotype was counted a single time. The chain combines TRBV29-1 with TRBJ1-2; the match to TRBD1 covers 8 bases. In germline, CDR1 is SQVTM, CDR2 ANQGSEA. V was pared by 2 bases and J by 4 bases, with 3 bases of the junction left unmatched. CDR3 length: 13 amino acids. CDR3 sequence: CSVEKGTGYGYTF. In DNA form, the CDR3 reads TGCAGCGTTGAAAAAGGGACAGGCTATGGCTACACCTTC.

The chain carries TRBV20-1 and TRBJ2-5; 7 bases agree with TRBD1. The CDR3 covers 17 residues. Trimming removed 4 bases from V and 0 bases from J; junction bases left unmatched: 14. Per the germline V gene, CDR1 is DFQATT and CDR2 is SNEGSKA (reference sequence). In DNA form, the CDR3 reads TGCAGTGCTAAGCCGGGGACAGTACCGATTCACCAAGAGACCCAGTACTTC. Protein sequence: CSAKPGTVPIHQETQYF.

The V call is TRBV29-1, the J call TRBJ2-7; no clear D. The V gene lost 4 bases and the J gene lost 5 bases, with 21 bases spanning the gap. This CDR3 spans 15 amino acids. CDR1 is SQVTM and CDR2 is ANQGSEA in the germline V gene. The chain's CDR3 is CSVGQEVALGDEQYF. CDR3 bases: TGCAGCGTTGGCCAGGAAGTGGCCCTTGGGGACGAGCAGTACTTC.

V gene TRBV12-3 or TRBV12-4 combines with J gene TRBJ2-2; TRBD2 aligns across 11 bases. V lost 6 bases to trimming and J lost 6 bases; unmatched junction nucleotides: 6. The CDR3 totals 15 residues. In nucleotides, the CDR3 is TGTGCCAGCAGACGTAGCGGGGGGGCATCCGGGGAGCTGTTTTTT. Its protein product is CASRRSGGASGELFF.

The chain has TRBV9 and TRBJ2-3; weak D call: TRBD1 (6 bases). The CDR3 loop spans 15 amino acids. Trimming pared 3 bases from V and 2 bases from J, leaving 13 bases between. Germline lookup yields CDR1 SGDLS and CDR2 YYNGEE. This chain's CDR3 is CASSGQGSFTDTQYF. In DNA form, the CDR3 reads TGTGCCAGCAGCGGTCAGGGGTCTTTCACAGATACGCAGTATTTT.